A single sample gave rise to the 16 T cell receptor beta chains below, sequenced in a study of blood T cell repertoires in COVID-19. Produced via immunoSEQ multiplex PCR; TCRdb's table is partial and in-frame only. This repertoire shows 110,000 to 150,000 clones, about 88% found once; its top ten account for more than 9%. The specimen was peripheral blood. The receptors were gathered from a man aged 50 to 60 with active or convalescent COVID-19.

The V and J genes are TRBV29-1 and TRBJ2-3; TRBD1 agrees at 7 bases. The germline V gene encodes CDR1 SQVTM and CDR2 ANQGSEA. V trimming: 6 bases; J trimming: 3 bases; junction bases outside the gene matches: 3. The CDR3 length is 12 residues. The CDR3 DNA reads as TGCAGCGTCAGACAGGGAACAGATACGCAGTATTTT. As protein: CSVRQGTDTQYF.

The rearrangement links TRBV24-1 to TRBJ2-1; 7 bases agree with TRBD2. Germline CDR1 is KGHDR and CDR2 is SFDVKD. The CDR3 has 17 residues. The trim removed 2 bases at V and 3 bases at J, leaving 9 bases unmatched. The CDR3 DNA reads as TGTGCCACCAGTGATTCCCGGGGGAGCGGGATCTACAATGAGCAGTTCTTC. It encodes CATSDSRGSGIYNEQFF.

V and J are TRBV6-5 and TRBJ2-1; tentative D call: TRBD2 (5 bases). The germline V gene encodes CDR1 MNHEY and CDR2 SVGAGI. CDR3 length: 13 residues. Trimming took 7 bases from V and 1 from J, leaving 8 bases between them. This CDR3 is CASTGDSYNEQFF. The CDR3 region has the DNA TGTGCCAGCACCGGGGATTCCTACAATGAGCAGTTCTTC.

This clone was observed a few times. The chain has TRBV7-3 and TRBJ2-1, with 11 bases that match TRBD2. This CDR3 region has 15 residues. The germline gives CDR1 SGHTA, CDR2 FQGTGA. With 5 bases clipped from V and 9 bases from J, the junction kept 9 bases outside the gene matches. CDR3 nucleotides: TGTGCCAGCAGCCCCCTCGCACTAGCGGGAGCTGAGCAGTTCTTC. It is translated as CASSPLALAGAEQFF.

The chain couples TRBV6-2 or TRBV6-3 to TRBJ2-1; D ambiguous. The V gene lost 4 bases and the J gene lost 8 bases, with 6 bases spanning the gap. CDR1 MNHEY and CDR2 SVGEGT come from the germline V gene. The CDR3 has 11 residues. This chain's CDR3 is CASSLVDEQFF. For the CDR3, the DNA is TGTGCCAGCAGTTTAGTCGATGAGCAGTTCTTC.

The gene calls are TRBV5-1 and TRBJ1-2; 7 bases are a match to TRBD1. Germline CDR1 reads SGHRS; CDR2 reads YFSETQ. V shed 2 bases, J shed 4 bases, and the junction held 5 bases outside the gene matches. The CDR3 is 14 residues long. CDR3: CASSFEGQSYGYTF. The CDR3, as DNA: TGCGCCAGCAGCTTCGAGGGACAGAGCTATGGCTACACCTTC.

The V call is TRBV20-1, the J call TRBJ2-1; D perhaps matches TRBD2 (6 bases). This CDR3 is 14 amino acids long. V was pared by 3 bases and J by 5 bases, with 14 bases between. Germline CDR1 and CDR2: DFQATT and SNEGSKA (reference sequence). The CDR3: CSASESSAHNEQFF. CDR3 nucleotides: TGCAGTGCTAGTGAGTCTAGCGCACACAATGAGCAGTTCTTC.

The rearrangement uses TRBV21-1 and TRBJ2-1; the table's D call, TRBD2, was not checked against the DNA. TRBV21-1 corresponds to a pseudogene. The CDR3 has 14 amino acids. The CDR3 here is CASIYRRGANEQFF. The CDR3, as DNA: TGTGCCAGCATCTACCGTCGGGGGGCCAATGAGCAGTTCTTC.

The chain uses TRBV27 and TRBJ1-1; maybe TRBD1 (6 bases). V dropped 5 bases and J dropped 4 bases, with 17 bases sitting between them. Germline CDR1 is MNHEY and CDR2 is SMNVEV (reference sequence). The CDR3 has 15 amino acids. This chain's CDR3 is CASSEGQWKGTEAFF. The CDR3 DNA reads as TGTGCCAGCAGTGAAGGACAGTGGAAGGGCACTGAAGCTTTCTTT.

The rearrangement uses TRBV28 and TRBJ2-7; 7 nucleotides match TRBD1. Trimming removed 8 bases from V and 3 bases from J; junction bases left unmatched: 10. Germline V gene lookup returns CDR1 MDHEN and CDR2 SYDVKM. CDR3 size: 14 residues. The CDR3 nucleotides read TGTGCCAGCGTGCCGACAGGGTTCGTCTACGAGCAGTACTTC. It yields the protein CASVPTGFVYEQYF.

This clone was seen once. The rearrangement joins TRBV19 to TRBJ2-1; TRBD2 agrees at 8 bases. Germline lookup yields CDR1 LNHDA and CDR2 SQIVND (reference sequence). The CDR3 is 12 amino acids. J gave up 6 bases and V 6 bases, and 1 base lay outside the gene matches. The CDR3 bases are TGTGCCAGTAGCGGGGGGGGCAATGAGCAGTTCTTC. Translating gives CASSGGGNEQFF.

The rearrangement joins TRBV6-5 to TRBJ2-3; 8 bases agree with TRBD1. The CDR3 has 15 amino acids. V was clipped by 8 bases and J by 1 base; unmatched bases: 8. In germline, CDR1 is MNHEY, CDR2 SVGAGI. CDR3 in amino acids: CASGLSGQGTDTQYF. The CDR3 DNA follows: TGTGCCAGCGGACTCTCGGGACAGGGCACAGATACGCAGTATTTT.

The chain links TRBV10-3 to TRBJ2-1, with TRBD2 identical over 11 bases. With V trimmed by 4 bases and J by 10 bases, 9 bases remained unmatched. CDR1 is ENHRY and CDR2 is SYGVKD in the germline V gene. The CDR3 runs to 15 residues. In DNA form, the CDR3 reads TGTGCCATCAGTGGGACTAGCGGGCGGATCTGGGAGCAGTTCTTC. Translating it yields CAISGTSGRIWEQFF.

The chain couples TRBV28 to TRBJ2-7; 7 positions agree with TRBD1. Germline assignment: CDR1 MDHEN and CDR2 SYDVKM. CDR3 length equals 13 residues. V lost 8 bases to trimming and J lost 5 bases; unmatched junction nucleotides: 9. Here the CDR3 DNA reads TGTGCCAGCGAAGGGGGCTCTATGAACGAGCAGTACTTC. Translated, it gives CASEGGSMNEQYF.

V gene TRBV7-2 combines with J gene TRBJ2-5; D might be TRBD1 (6 bases). Germline V gene lookup returns CDR1 SGHTA and CDR2 FQGNSA. The CDR3 is 15 amino acids. The V end was cut by 6 bases, the J end by 7 bases, with 21 bases between. For the CDR3, the DNA is TGTGCCAGCAGTAGTCGGGACACTACCTCTCGGACCCAGTACTTC. It is translated as CASSSRDTTSRTQYF.

This clone was seen a single time. The rearrangement uses TRBV5-1 and TRBJ2-3; no reliable D call. Germline V gene lookup returns CDR1 SGHRS and CDR2 YFSETQ. The CDR3 is 16 amino acids. Trimming took off 0 bases at V and 0 bases at J, with 11 bases between the two ends. CDR3 loop: CASSLASRYSTDTQYF. The CDR3 DNA reads TGCGCCAGCAGCTTGGCCTCGCGTTATAGCACAGATACGCAGTATTTT.